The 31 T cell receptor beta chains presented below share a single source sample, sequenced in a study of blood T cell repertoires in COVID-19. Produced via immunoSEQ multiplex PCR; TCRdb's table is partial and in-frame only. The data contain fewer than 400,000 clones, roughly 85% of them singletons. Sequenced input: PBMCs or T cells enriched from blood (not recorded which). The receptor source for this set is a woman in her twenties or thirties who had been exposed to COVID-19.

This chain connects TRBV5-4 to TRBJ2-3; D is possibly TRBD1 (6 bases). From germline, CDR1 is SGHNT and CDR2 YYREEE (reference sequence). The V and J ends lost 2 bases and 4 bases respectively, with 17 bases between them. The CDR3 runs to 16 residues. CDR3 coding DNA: TGTGCCAGCAGCTTCGGTGGCGCAGGGGAATCAGATACGCAGTATTTT. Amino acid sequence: CASSFGGAGESDTQYF.

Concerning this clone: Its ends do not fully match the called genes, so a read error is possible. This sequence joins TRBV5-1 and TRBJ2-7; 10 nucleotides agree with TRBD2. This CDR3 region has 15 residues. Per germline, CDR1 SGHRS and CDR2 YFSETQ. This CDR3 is CASNLESSGSYEQYF. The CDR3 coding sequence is TGCGCCAGCAACTTGGAATCTAGCGGGAGTTACGAGCAGTACTTC.

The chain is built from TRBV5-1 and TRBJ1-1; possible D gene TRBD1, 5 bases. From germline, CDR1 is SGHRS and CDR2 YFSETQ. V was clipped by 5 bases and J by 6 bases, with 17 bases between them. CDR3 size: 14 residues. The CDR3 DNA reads TGCGCCAGCAGTTTGCCTGGGGTAGGGGCTGAAGCTTTCTTT. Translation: CASSLPGVGAEAFF.

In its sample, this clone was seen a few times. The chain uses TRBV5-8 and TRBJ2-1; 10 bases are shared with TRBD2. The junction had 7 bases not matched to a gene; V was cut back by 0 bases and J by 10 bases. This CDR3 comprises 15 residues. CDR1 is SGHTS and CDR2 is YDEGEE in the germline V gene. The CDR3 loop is CASSLDSGGLKEQFF. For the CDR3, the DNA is TGTGCCAGCAGCTTGGATAGCGGGGGGCTTAAGGAGCAGTTCTTC.

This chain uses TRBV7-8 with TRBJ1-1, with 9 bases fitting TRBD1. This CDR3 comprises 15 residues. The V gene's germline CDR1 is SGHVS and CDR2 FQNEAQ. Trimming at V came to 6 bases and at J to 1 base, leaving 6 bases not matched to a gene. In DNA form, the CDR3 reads TGTGCCAGCAGGAGACAGGGGGATAAGAACACTGAAGCTTTCTTT. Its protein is CASRRQGDKNTEAFF.

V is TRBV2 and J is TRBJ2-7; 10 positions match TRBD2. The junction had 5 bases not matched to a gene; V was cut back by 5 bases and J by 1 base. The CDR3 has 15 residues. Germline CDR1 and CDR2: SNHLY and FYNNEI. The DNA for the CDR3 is TGTGCCAGCAGTCAGCTAGCGGGGGTTTCCTACGAGCAGTACTTC. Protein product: CASSQLAGVSYEQYF.

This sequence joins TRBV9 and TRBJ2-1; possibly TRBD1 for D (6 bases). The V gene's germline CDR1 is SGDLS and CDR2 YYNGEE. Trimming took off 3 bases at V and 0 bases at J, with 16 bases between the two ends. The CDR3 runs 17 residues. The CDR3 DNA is TGTGCCAGCAGCGGATGGGGCCAGGGGCGCTCCTACAATGAGCAGTTCTTC. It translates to CASSGWGQGRSYNEQFF.

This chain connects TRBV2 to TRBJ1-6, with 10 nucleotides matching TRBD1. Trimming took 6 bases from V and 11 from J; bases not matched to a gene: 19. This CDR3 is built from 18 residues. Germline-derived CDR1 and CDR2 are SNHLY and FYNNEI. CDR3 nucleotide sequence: TGTGCCAGCAGGGGGGACAGGGGAAGCCGGTCCTTTAGGGCACCCCTCCACTTT. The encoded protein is CASRGDRGSRSFRAPLHF.

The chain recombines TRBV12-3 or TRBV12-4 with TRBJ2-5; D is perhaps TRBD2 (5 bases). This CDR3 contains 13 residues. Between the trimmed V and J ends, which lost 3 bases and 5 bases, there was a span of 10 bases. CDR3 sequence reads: CASSLGRRETQYF. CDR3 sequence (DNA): TGTGCCAGCAGTTTGGGGAGAAGGGAGACCCAGTACTTC.

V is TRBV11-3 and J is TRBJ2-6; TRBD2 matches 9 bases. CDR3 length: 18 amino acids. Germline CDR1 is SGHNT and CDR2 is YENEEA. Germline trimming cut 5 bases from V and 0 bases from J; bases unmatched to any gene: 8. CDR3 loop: CASSPEKREASGANVLTF. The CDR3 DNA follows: TGTGCCAGCAGCCCGGAAAAGCGGGAGGCCTCTGGGGCCAACGTCCTGACTTTC.

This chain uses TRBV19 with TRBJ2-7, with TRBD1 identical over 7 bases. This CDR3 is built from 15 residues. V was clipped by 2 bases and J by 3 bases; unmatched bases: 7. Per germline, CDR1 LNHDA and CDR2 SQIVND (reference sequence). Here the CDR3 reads CASSISQGFDYEQYF. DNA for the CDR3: TGTGCCAGTAGTATATCACAGGGGTTCGACTACGAGCAGTACTTC. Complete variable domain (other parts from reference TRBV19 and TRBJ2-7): DGGITQSPKYLFRKEGQNVTLSCEQNLNHDAMYWYRQDPGQGLRLIYYSQIVNDFQKGDIAEGYSVSREKKESFPLTVTSAQKNPTAFYLCASSISQGFDYEQYFGPGTRLTVT.

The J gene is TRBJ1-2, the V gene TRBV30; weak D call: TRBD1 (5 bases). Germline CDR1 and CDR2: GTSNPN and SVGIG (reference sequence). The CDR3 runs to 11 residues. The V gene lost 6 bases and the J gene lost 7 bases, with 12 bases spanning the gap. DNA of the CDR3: TGTGCCTGCAGCCCCCAGGGTGGCTACACCTTC. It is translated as CACSPQGGYTF. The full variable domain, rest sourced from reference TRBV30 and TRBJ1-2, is SQTIHQWPATLVQPVGSPLSLECTVEGTSNPNLYWYRQAAGRGLQLLFYSVGIGQISSEVPQNLSASRPQDRQFILSSKKLLLSDSGFYLCACSPQGGYTFGSGTRLTVV.

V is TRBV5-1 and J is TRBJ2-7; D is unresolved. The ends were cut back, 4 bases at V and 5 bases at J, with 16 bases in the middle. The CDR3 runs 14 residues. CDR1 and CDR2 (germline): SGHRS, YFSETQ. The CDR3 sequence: CASSLQTIRNEQYF. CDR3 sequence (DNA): TGCGCCAGCAGCCTACAGACCATTCGGAACGAGCAGTACTTC.

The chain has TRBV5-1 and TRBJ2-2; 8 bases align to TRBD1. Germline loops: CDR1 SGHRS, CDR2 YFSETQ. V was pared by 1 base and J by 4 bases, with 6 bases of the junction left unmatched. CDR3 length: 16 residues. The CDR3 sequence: CASSLRQGAATGELFF. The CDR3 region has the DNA TGCGCCAGCAGCTTGAGGCAGGGGGCCGCCACCGGGGAGCTGTTTTTT. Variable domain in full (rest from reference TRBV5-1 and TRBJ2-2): KAGVTQTPRYLIKTRGQQVTLSCSPISGHRSVSWYQQTPGQGLQFLFEYFSETQRNKGNFPGRFSGRQFSNSRSEMNVSTLELGDSALYLCASSLRQGAATGELFFGEGSRLTVL.

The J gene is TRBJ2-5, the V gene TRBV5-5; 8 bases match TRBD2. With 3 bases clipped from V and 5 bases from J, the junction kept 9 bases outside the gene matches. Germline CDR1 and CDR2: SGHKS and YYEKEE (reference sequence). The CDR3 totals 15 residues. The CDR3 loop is CASSSGLAPPETQYF. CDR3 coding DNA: TGTGCCAGCAGCTCAGGACTAGCCCCTCCGGAGACCCAGTACTTC. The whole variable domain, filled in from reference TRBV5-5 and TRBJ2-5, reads DAGVTQSPTHLIKTRGQQVTLRCSPISGHKSVSWYQQVLGQGPQFIFQYYEKEERGRGNFPDRFSARQFPNYSSELNVNALLLGDSALYLCASSSGLAPPETQYFGPGTRLLVL.

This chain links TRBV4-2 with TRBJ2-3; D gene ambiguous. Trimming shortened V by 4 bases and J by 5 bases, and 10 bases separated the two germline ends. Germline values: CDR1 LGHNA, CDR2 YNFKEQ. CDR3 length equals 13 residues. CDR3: CASSPSTGDTQYF. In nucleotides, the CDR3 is TGTGCCAGCAGCCCCTCTACTGGAGATACGCAGTATTTT.

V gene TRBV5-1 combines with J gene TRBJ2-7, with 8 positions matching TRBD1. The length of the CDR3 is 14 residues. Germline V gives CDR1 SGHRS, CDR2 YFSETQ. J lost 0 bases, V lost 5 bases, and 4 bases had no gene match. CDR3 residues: CASRLDRGSYEQYF. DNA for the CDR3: TGCGCCAGCAGGCTCGACAGGGGCTCCTACGAGCAGTACTTC.

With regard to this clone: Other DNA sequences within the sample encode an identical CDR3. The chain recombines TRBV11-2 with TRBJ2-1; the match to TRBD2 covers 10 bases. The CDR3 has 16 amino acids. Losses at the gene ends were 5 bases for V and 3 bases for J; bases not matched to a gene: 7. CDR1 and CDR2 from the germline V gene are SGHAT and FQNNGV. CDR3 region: CASSPRLAGVYNEQFF. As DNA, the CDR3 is TGTGCCAGCAGCCCAAGGCTAGCGGGGGTCTACAATGAGCAGTTCTTC.

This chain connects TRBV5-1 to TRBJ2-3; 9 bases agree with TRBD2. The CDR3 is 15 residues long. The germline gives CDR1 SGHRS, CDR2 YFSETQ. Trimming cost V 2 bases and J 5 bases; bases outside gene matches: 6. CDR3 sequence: CASSLGTSPGDTQYF. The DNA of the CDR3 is TGCGCCAGCAGCTTAGGGACTAGCCCCGGAGATACGCAGTATTTT.

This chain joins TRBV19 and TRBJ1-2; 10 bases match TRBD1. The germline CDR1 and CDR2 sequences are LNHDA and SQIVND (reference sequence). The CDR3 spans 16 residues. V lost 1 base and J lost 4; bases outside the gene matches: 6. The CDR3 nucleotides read TGTGCCAGTAGTATAGTGGGGACAGGGGCCCCCTATGGCTACACCTTC. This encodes CASSIVGTGAPYGYTF.

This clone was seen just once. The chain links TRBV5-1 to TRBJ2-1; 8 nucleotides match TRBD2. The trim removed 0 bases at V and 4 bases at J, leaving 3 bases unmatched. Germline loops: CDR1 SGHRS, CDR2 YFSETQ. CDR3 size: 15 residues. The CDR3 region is CASSLVSGGYNEQFF. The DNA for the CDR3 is TGCGCCAGCAGCTTGGTCTCGGGAGGGTACAATGAGCAGTTCTTC.

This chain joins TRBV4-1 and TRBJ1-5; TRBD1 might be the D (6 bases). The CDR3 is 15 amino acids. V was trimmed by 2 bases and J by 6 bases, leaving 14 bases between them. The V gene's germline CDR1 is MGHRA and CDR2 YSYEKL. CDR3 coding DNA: TGCGCCAGCAGCCAAAAATCACAGGGACGTCAGCCCCAGCATTTT. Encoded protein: CASSQKSQGRQPQHF.

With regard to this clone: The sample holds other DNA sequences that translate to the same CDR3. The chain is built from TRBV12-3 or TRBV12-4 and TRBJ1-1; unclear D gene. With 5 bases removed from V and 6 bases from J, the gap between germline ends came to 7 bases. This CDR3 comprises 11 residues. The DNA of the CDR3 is TGTGCCAGCAGTCCTGGGCCTGAAGCTTTCTTT. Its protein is CASSPGPEAFF.

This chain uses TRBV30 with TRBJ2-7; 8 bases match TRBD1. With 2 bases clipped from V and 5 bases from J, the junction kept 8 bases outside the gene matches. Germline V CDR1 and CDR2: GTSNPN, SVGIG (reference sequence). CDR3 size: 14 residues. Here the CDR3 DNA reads TGTGCCTGGAGTTTCGGACAGGGTATCAACGAGCAGTACTTC. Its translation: CAWSFGQGINEQYF.

CDR3 loop: CASWAAGPPGNTIYF. The CDR3 coding sequence is TGTGCCAGCTGGGCGGCAGGGCCCCCAGGAAACACCATATATTTT. V is TRBV28 and J is TRBJ1-3, with a weak D call TRBD1 (5 bases). V was pared by 8 bases and J by 4 bases, with 18 bases between. CDR1 and CDR2 from the germline V gene are MDHEN and SYDVKM. This CDR3 is 15 amino acids long.

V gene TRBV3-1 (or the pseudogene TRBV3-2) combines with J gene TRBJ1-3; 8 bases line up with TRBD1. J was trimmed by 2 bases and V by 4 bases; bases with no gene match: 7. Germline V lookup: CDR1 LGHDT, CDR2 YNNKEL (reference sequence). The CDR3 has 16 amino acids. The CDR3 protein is CASSPTMTGAGNTIYF. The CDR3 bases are TGTGCCAGCAGCCCAACAATGACAGGGGCTGGAAACACCATATATTTT.

DNA for the CDR3: TGTGCCATCAGTGTATTGGGACACCCGACGAACACTGAAGCTTTCTTT. It is translated as CAISVLGHPTNTEAFF. The chain uses TRBV10-3 and TRBJ1-1; TRBD1 is a possible D gene (6 bases). Germline-derived CDR1 and CDR2 are ENHRY and SYGVKD. Trimming removed 4 bases from V and 1 base from J, with 16 bases in between. The CDR3 runs to 16 residues.

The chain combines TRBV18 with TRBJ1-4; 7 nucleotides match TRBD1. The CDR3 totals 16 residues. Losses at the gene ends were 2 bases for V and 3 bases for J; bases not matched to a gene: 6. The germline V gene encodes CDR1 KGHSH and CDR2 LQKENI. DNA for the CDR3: TGTGCCAGCTCACCAGATGCCAGGGGGGCTAATGAAAAACTGTTTTTT. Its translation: CASSPDARGANEKLFF. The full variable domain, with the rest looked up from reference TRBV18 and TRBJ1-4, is NAGVMQNPRHLVRRRGQEARLRCSPMKGHSHVYWYRQLPEEGLKFMVYLQKENIIDESGMPKERFSAEFPKEGPSILRIQQVVRGDSAAYFCASSPDARGANEKLFFGSGTQLSVL.

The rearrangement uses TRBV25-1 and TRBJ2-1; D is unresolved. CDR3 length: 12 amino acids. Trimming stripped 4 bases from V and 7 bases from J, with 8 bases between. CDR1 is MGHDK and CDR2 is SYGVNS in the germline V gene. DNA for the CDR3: TGTGCCAGCAGTGGGTACAGAAATGAGCAGTTCTTC. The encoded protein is CASSGYRNEQFF.

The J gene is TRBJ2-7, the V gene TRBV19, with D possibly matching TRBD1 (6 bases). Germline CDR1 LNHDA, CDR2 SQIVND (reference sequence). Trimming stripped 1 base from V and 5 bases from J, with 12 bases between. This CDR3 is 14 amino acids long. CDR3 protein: CASSIGTGWNEQYF. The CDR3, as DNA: TGTGCCAGTAGTATAGGAACAGGGTGGAACGAGCAGTACTTC.

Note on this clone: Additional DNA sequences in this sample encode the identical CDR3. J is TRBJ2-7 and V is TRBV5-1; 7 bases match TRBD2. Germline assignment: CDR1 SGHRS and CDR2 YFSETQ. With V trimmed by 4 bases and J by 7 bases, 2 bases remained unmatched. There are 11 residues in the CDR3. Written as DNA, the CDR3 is TGCGCCAGCAGCCTCGGGGGGGAGCAGTACTTC. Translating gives CASSLGGEQYF.